This TCR beta chain stems from a study of shared clonotypes between healthy human individuals. Turning to the study itself: Researchers drew samples from two women and a few men aged 18 to 49. Each donor had three CD4 naive, three CD4 memory, two CD8 naive and one CD8 memory plate.

The CDR3 runs to 14 residues. Per germline, CDR1 KGHSH and CDR2 LQKENI. The V end was cut by 3 bases, the J end by 2 bases, with 11 bases between. Naive CD4+ cells were CD45RA-selected; the remaining cells were memory. Using approximately 190 ng DNA, tens of thousands of T cell genomes, the sorted-subset replicate PCRs were run. TCRdb's table, derived via immunoSEQ multiplex PCR, lists solely in-frame clones and lacks some. The sample gives roughly 2.5 million clones, 90% to 95% of which show up once; more than 0.12% is in the top ten. With respect to this clone: Other DNA sequences of this sample code for an identical CDR3.

The clonotype comes from a man aged 18-30 years in good health. Input material: naive CD4+ T cells sorted from blood. Described subset: CD45RA+ positively selected. V and J are TRBV18 and TRBJ2-7, with a weak D call TRBD2 (6 bases). The CDR3 nucleotides are TGTGCCAGCTCACCGGGTCGGGGGACCTACGAGCAGTACTTC. Its protein is CASSPGRGTYEQYF. Based on the CDR3 plus reference TRBV18 and TRBJ2-7, the full variable domain is NAGVMQNPRHLVRRRGQEARLRCSPMKGHSHVYWYRQLPEEGLKFMVYLQKENIIDESGMPKERFSAEFPKEGPSILRIQQVVRGDSAAYFCASSPGRGTYEQYFGPGTRLTVT.